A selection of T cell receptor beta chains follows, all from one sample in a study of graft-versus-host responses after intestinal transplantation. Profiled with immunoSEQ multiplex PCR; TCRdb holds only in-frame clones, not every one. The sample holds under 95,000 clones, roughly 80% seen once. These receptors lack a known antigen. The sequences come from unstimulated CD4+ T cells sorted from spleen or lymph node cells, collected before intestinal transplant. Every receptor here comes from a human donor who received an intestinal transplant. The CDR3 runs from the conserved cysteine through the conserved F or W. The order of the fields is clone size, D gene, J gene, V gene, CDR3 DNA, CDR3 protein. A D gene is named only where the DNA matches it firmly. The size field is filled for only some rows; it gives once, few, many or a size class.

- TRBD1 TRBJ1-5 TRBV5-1 TGCGCCAGCAGCTCAGGGGGCCGAGATCAGCCCCAGCATTTT CASSSGGRDQPQHF
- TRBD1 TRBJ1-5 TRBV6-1 TGTGCCAGCAGTGATCAGGGGGCGAGGAATCAGCCCCAGCATTTT CASSDQGARNQPQHF
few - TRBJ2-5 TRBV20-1 TGCAGTGTGAGGGTGGGGGAGACCCAGTACTTC CSVRVGETQYF
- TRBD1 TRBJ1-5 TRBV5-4 TGTGCCAGCAGCTTGGGCGTTTCAGGGGGCAGTCAGCCCCAGCATTTT CASSLGVSGGSQPQHF
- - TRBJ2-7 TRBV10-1 TGCGCCGGAGGGGGGGGCGGGAGTGGACCCATAACAGCCTACGAGCAGTACTTC CAGGGGGSGPITAYEQYF
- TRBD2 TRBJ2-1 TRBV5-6 TGTGCCAGCAGCTCCCCTAGCGGATTAAGCTCCTACAATGAGCAGTTCTTC CASSSPSGLSSYNEQFF
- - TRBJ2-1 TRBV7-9 TGTGCCAGCAGCTTAAACAGGGACCCCCCCAATGAGCAGTTCTTC CASSLNRDPPNEQFF
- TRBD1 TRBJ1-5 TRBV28 TGTGCCAGCAGCTCGCGCCGCAGGGGGGGCAATCAGCCCCAGCATTTT CASSSRRRGGNQPQHF
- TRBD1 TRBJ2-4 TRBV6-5 TGTGCCAGCAGCCCAGGGACAGGGCGACAGTACTTC CASSPGTGRQYF
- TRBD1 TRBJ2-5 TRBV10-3 TGTGCCATCGCGGGACAGGCTCAAGAGACCCAGTACTTC CAIAGQAQETQYF
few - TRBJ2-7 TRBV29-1 TGCAGCGTCTCTAACTACAGGTTGGGGGGCTACGAGCAGTACTTC CSVSNYRLGGYEQYF
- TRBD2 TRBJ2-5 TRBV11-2 TGTGCCAGCAGCTCGCCGGGGGGGGAAGAGACCCAGTACTTC CASSSPGGEETQYF
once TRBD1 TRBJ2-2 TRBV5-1 TGCGCCAGCAGCCCGGTGACAGGGCAGGCCGGGGAGCTGTTTTTT CASSPVTGQAGELFF
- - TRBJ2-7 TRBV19 TGTGCCAGTAGTATTACTAGCTCCTCCTACGAGCAGTACTTC CASSITSSSYEQYF